These T cell receptor beta chains were read from a single sample in a study of blood T cell repertoires in COVID-19. TCRdb's copy holds only in-frame clones and misses some; the assay was immunoSEQ multiplex PCR. The sample includes hundreds of thousands of clones, about 87% of them seen just once. The sample taken for sequencing was peripheral blood. Receptors were obtained from a woman between 50 and 59 years old with COVID-19, enrolled during active disease. The CDR3 runs from the conserved cysteine through the conserved F or W. The order of the fields is V gene, CDR3 protein.

V: TRBV5-1; CDR3: CASSLLPGGRNTEAFF
V: TRBV12-5; CDR3: CASGDGQVRNTIYF
V: TRBV12-3/TRBV12-4; CDR3: CASSLAYRVGQYF
V: TRBV9; CDR3: CASSVDRGNTIYF
V: TRBV29-1; CDR3: CSAARGGPGLAGSGELFF
V: TRBV5-1; CDR3: CASSAGSREASYNEQFF
V: TRBV18; CDR3: CASSPPTVATTRGDTQYF
V: TRBV12-5; CDR3: CASGFWTGLPGDEQFF
V: TRBV10-1; CDR3: CASSVGGARTGELFF
V: TRBV2; CDR3: CASRRQSQETQYF
V: TRBV5-4; CDR3: CASRRTSGINEQFF